The source of this TCR beta chain is a study of CD8 T cells in Susac syndrome. Random-hexamer reverse transcription was applied to roughly 0.45 to 1 ug RNA. A single record per CDR3 protein comes from TCRdb applying MiXCR to the immunoSEQ multiplex PCR reads. The table includes some 120,000 distinct CDR3 sequences, roughly 96% detected once. V lost 3 bases and J lost 1, with 9 bases in between. Germline V gene data show CDR1 as KGHSH and CDR2 as LQKENI. This CDR3 is built from 15 residues. This sequence originates from a human donor in good health. The sequenced sample consisted of CD4+ T cells from PBMCs. This chain joins TRBV18 and TRBJ2-2, with D tentatively TRBD1 (5 bases). The CDR3 nucleotides read TGTGCCAGCTCACCGGTACAGGTGAACACCGGGGAGCTGTTTTTT. It is translated as CASSPVQVNTGELFF.